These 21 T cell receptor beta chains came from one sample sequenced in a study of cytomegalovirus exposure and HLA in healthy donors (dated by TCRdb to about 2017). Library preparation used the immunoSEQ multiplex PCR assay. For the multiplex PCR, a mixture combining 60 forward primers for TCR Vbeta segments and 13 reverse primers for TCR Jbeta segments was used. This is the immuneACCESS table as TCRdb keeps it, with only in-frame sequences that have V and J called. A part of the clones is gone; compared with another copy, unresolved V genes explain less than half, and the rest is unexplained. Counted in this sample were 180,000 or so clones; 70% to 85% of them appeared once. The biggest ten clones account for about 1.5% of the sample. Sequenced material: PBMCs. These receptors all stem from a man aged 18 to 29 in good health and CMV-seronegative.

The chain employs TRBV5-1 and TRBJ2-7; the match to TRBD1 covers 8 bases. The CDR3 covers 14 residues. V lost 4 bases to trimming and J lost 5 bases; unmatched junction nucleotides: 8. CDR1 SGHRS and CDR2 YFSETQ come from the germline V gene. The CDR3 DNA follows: TGCGCCAGCAGCCCCCGGACAGGGAGGAACGAGCAGTACTTC. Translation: CASSPRTGRNEQYF.

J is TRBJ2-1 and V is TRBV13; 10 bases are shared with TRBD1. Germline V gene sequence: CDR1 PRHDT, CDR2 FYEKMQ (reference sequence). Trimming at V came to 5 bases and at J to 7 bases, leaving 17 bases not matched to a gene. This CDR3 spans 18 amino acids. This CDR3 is CASSLINVRDRGLNEQFF. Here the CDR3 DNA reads TGTGCCAGCAGCCTCATAAACGTCCGGGACAGGGGACTTAATGAGCAGTTCTTC.

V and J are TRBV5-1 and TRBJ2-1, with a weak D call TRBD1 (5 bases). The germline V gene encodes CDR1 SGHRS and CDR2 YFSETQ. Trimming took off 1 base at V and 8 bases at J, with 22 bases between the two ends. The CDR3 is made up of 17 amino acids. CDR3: CASSLTPPGNMLDEQFF. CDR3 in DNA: TGCGCCAGCAGCTTGACCCCCCCAGGGAATATGTTAGATGAGCAGTTCTTC.

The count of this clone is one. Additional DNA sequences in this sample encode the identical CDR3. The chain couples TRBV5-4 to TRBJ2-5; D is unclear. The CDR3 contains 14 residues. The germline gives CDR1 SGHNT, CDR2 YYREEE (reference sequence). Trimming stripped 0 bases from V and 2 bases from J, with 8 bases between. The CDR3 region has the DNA TGTGCCAGCAGCTTGGCGGGTAGGCAAGAGACCCAGTACTTC. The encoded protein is CASSLAGRQETQYF.

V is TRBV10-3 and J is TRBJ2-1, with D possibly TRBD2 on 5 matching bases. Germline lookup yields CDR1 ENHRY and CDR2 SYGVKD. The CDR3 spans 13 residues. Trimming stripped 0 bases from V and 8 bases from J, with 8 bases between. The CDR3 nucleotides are TGTGCCATCAGTGAGTCGGGAGTCCATGAGCAGTTCTTC. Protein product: CAISESGVHEQFF.

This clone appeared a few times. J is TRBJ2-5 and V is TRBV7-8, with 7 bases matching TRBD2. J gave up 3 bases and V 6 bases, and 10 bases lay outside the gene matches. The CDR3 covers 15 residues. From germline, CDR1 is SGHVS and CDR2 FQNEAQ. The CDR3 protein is CASSFLMGGKETQYF. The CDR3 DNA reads TGTGCCAGCAGTTTCCTTATGGGGGGGAAAGAGACCCAGTACTTC.

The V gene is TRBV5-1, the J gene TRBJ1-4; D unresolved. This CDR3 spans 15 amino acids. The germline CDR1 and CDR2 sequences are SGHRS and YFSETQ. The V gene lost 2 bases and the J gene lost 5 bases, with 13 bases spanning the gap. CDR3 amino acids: CASSLATTRNEKLFF. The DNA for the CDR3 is TGCGCCAGCAGCTTAGCCACTACCAGAAATGAAAAACTGTTTTTT.

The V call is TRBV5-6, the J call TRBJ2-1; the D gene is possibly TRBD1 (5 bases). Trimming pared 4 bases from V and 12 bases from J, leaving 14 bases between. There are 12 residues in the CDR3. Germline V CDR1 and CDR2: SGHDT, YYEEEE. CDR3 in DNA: TGTGCCAGCAGCAAAGGACAAATCGGGCAGTTCTTC. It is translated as CASSKGQIGQFF.

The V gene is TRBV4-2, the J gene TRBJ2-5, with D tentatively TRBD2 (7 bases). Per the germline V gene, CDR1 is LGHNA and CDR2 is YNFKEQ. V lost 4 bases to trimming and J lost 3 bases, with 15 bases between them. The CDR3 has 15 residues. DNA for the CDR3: TGTGCCAGCAGCCCAGGAGGGGGGGGGAAAGAGACCCAGTACTTC. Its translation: CASSPGGGGKETQYF.

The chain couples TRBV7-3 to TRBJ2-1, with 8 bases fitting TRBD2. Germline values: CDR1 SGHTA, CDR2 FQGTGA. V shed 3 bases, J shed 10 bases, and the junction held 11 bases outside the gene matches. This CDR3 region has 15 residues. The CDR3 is CASSFGTSIGGEQFF. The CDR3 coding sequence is TGTGCCAGCAGCTTTGGGACTAGTATTGGGGGGGAGCAGTTCTTC.

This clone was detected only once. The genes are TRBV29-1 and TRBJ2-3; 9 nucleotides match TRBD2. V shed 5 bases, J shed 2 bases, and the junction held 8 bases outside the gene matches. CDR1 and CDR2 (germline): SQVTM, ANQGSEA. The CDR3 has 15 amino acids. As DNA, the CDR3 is TGCAGCGTTTCTTCTAGCGGGGCTTCCACAGATACGCAGTATTTT. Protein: CSVSSSGASTDTQYF.

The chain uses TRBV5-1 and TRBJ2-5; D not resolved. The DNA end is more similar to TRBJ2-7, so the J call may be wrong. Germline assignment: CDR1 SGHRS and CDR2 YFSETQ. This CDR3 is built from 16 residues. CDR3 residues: CASRSLGGQFSYEQYF. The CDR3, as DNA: TGCGCCAGCAGGAGCCTCGGCGGTCAATTCTCCTACGAGCAGTACTTC.

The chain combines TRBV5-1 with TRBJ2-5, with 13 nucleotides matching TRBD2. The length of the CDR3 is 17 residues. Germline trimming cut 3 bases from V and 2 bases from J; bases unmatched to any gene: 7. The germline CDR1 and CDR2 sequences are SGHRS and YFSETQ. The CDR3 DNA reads TGCGCCAGCAGCTCAGGACTAGCGGGAGACTCGCAAGAGACCCAGTACTTC. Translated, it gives CASSSGLAGDSQETQYF. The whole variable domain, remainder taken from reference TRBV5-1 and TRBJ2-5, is KAGVTQTPRYLIKTRGQQVTLSCSPISGHRSVSWYQQTPGQGLQFLFEYFSETQRNKGNFPGRFSGRQFSNSRSEMNVSTLELGDSALYLCASSSGLAGDSQETQYFGPGTRLLVL.

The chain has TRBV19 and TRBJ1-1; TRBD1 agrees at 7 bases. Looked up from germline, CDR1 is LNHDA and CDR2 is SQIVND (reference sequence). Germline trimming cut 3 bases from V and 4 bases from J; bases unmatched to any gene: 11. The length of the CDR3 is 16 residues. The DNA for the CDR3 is TGTGCCAGTAGTATTCGACAGGGATGGAGAGTCACTGAAGCTTTCTTT. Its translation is CASSIRQGWRVTEAFF. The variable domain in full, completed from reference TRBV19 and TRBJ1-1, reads DGGITQSPKYLFRKEGQNVTLSCEQNLNHDAMYWYRQDPGQGLRLIYYSQIVNDFQKGDIAEGYSVSREKKESFPLTVTSAQKNPTAFYLCASSIRQGWRVTEAFFGQGTRLTVV.

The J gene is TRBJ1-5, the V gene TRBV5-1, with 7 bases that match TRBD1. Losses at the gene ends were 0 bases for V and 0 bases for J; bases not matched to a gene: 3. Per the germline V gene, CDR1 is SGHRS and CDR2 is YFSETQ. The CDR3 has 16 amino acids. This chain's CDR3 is CASSLGDRVSNQPQHF. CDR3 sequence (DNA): TGCGCCAGCAGCTTGGGAGACAGGGTTAGCAATCAGCCCCAGCATTTT.

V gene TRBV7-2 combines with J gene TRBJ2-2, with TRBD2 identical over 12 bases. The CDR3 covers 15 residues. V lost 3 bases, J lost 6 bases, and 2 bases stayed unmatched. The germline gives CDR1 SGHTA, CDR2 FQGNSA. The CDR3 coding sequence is TGTGCCAGCAGCTTGGGACTAGCGGGCCCCGGGGAGCTGTTTTTT. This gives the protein CASSLGLAGPGELFF. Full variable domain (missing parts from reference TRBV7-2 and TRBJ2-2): GAGVSQSPSNKVTEKGKDVELRCDPISGHTALYWYRQSLGQGLEFLIYFQGNSAPDKSGLPSDRFSAERTGGSVSTLTIQRTQQEDSAVYLCASSLGLAGPGELFFGEGSRLTVL.

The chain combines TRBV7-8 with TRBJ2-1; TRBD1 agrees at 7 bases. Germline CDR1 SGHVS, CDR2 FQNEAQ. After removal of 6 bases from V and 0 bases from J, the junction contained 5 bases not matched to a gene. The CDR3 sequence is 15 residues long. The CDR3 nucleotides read TGTGCCAGCAGTTTGGACAGGCCCTCCTACAATGAGCAGTTCTTC. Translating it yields CASSLDRPSYNEQFF.

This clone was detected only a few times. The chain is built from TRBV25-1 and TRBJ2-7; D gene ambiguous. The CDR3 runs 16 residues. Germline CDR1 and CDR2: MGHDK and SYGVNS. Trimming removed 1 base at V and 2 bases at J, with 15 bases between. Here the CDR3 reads CASSEFRSPLTYEQYF. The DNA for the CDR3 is TGTGCCAGCAGTGAATTCAGGTCGCCCCTAACCTACGAGCAGTACTTC.

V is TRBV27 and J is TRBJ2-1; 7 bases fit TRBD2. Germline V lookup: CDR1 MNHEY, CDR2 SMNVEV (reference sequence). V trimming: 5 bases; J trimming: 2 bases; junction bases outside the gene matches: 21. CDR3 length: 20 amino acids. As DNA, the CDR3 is TGTGCCAGCAGTCGCGATACTAGCGATAAGCCCGGAGGGCCCTACAATGAGCAGTTCTTC. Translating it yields CASSRDTSDKPGGPYNEQFF.

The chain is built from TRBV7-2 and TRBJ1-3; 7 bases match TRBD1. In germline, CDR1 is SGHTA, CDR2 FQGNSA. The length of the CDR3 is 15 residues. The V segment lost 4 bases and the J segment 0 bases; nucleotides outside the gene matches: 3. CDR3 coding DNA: TGTGCCAGCAGCTCCACAGGGGACTCTGGAAACACCATATATTTT. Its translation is CASSSTGDSGNTIYF. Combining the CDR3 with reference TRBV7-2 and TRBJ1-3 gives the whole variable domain GAGVSQSPSNKVTEKGKDVELRCDPISGHTALYWYRQSLGQGLEFLIYFQGNSAPDKSGLPSDRFSAERTGGSVSTLTIQRTQQEDSAVYLCASSSTGDSGNTIYFGEGSWLTVV.

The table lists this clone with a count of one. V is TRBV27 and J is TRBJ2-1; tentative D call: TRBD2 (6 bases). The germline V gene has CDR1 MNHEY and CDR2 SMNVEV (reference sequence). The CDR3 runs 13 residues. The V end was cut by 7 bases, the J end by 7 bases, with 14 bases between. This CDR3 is CASKSAGRNEQFF. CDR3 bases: TGTGCCAGCAAGTCTGCCGGGAGAAATGAGCAGTTCTTC.